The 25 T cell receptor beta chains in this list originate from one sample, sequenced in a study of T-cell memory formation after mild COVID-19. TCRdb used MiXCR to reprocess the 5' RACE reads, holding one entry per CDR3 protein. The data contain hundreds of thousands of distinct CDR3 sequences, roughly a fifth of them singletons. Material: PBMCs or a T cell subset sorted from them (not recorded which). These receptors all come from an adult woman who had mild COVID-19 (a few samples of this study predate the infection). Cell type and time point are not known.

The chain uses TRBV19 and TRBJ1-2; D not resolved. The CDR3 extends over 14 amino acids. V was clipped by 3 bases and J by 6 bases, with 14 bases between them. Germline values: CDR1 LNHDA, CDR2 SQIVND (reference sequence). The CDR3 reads CASSMPGRQNGYTF. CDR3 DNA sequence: TGTGCCAGTAGTATGCCCGGGCGGCAAAATGGCTACACCTTC.

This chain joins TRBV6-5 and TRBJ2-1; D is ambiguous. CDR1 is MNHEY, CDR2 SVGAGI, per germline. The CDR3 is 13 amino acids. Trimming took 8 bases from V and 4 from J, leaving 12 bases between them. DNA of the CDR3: TGTGCCAGCGCCGTGGACCCTTACAATGAGCAGTTCTTC. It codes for CASAVDPYNEQFF.

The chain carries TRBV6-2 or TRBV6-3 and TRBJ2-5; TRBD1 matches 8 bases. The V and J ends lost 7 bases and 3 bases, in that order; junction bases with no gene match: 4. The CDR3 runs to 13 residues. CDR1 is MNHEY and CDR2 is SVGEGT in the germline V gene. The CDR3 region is CASTLQGEETQYF. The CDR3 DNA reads TGTGCCAGCACCTTACAGGGGGAAGAGACCCAGTACTTC.

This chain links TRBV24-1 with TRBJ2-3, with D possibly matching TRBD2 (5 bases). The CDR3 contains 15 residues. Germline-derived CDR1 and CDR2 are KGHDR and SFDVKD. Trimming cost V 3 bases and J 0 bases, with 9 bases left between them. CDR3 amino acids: CATSDAGDSTDTQYF. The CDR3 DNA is TGTGCCACCAGTGATGCGGGTGATAGCACAGATACGCAGTATTTT.

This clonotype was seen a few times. The DNA of the CDR3 is TGTGCCAGCACCACTAGCGGGGGGCAGTTCTTC. Amino acid sequence: CASTTSGGQFF. The gene calls are TRBV2 and TRBJ2-1, with 11 positions matching TRBD2. V dropped 7 bases and J dropped 12; count of bases not matched to a gene: 2. CDR1 and CDR2 from the germline V gene are SNHLY and FYNNEI. CDR3 length equals 11 residues.

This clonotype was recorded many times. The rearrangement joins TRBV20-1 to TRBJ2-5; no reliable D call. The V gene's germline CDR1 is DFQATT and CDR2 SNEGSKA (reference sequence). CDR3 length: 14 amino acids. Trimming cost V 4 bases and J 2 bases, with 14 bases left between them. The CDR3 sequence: CSANPKGRQETQYF. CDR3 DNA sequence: TGCAGTGCTAACCCGAAGGGCAGGCAAGAGACCCAGTACTTC.

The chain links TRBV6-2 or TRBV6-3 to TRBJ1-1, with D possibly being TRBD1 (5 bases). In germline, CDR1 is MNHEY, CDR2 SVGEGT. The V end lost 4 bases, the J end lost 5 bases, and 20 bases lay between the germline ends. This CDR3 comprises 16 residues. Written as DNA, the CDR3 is TGTGCCAGCAGTTCTGCTCGCGGGGGGGGATGGACTGAAGCTTTCTTT. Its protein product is CASSSARGGGWTEAFF.

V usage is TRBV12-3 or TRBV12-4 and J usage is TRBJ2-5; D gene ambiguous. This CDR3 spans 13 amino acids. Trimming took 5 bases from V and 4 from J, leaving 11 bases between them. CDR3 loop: CASSPHRTETQYF. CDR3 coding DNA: TGTGCCAGCAGTCCTCATAGGACAGAGACCCAGTACTTC.

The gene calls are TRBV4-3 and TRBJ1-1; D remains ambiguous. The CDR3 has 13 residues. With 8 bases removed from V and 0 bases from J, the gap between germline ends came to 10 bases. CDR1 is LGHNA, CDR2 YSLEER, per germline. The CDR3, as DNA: TGCGCCAGCCGTGCGGGTATGAACACTGAAGCTTTCTTT. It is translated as CASRAGMNTEAFF.

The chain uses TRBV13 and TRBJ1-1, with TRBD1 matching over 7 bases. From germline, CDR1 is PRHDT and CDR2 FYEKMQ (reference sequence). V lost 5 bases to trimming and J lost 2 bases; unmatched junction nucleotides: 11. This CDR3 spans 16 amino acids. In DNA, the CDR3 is TGTGCCAGCAGCCCCAAACCGACAGGGTTAAACACTGAAGCTTTCTTT. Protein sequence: CASSPKPTGLNTEAFF.

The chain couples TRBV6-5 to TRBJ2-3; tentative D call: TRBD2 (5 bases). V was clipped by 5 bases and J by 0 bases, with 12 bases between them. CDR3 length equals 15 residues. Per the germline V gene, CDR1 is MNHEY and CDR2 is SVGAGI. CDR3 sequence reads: CASSHTDFSTDTQYF. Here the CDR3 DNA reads TGTGCCAGCAGTCACACGGACTTCAGCACAGATACGCAGTATTTT.

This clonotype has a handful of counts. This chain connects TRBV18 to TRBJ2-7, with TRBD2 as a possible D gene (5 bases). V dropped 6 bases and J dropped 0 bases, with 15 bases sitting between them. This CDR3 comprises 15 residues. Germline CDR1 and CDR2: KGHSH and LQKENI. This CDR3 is CASSAGPTISYEQYF. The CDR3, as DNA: TGTGCCAGCTCGGCGGGTCCGACAATCTCCTACGAGCAGTACTTC.

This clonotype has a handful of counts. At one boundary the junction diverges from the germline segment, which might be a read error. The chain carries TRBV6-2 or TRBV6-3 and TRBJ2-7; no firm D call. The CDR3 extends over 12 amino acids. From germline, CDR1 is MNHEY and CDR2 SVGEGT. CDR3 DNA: TGTGCCAGCAGCCTTCCGACGGGCCAACGACTCTTC. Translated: CASSLPTGQRLF.

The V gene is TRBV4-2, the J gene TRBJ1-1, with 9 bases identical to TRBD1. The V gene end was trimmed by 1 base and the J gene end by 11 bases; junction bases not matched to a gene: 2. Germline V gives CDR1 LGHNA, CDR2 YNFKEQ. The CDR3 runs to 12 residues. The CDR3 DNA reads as TGTGCCAGCAGCCAAGGGACAGGGGAGGCTTTCTTT. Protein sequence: CASSQGTGEAFF.

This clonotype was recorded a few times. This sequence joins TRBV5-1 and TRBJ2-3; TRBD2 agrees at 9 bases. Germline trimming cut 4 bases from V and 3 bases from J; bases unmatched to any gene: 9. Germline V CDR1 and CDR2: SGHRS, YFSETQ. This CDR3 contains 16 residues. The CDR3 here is CASSPRLAELTDTQYF. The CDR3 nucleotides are TGCGCCAGCAGCCCACGACTAGCGGAGCTTACAGATACGCAGTATTTT.

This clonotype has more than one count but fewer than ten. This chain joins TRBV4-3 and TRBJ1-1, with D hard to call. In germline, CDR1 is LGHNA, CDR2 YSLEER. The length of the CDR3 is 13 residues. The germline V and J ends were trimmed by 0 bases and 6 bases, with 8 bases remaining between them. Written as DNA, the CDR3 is TGCGCCAGCAGCCAAGAGAAGTCTTCTGAAGCTTTCTTT. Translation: CASSQEKSSEAFF.

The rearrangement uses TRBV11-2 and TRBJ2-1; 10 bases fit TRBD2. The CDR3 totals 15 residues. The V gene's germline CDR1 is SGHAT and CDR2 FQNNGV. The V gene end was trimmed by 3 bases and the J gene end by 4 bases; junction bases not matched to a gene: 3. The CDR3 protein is CASSFKTSGYNEQFF. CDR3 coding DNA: TGTGCCAGCAGCTTCAAGACTAGCGGGTACAATGAGCAGTTCTTC.

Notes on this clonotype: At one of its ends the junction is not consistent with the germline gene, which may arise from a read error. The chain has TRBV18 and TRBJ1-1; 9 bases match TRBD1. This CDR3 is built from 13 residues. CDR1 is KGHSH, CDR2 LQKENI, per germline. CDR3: CASSPQGASEAFF. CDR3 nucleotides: TGTGCCAGCTCTCCACAGGGGGCTTCTGAAGCTTTCTTT.

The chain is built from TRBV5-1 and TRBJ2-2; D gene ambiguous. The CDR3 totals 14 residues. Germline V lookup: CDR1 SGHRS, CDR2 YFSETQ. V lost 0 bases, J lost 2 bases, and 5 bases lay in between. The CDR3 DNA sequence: TGCGCCAGCAGCTTGGATCACAACACCGGGGAGCTGTTTTTT. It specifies CASSLDHNTGELFF.

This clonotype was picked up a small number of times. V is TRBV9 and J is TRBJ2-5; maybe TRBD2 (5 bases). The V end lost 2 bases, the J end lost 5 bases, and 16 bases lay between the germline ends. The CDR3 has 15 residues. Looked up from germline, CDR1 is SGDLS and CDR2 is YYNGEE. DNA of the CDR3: TGTGCCAGCAGCGTTCAGACGGGGTTGGGGGAGACCCAGTACTTC. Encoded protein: CASSVQTGLGETQYF.

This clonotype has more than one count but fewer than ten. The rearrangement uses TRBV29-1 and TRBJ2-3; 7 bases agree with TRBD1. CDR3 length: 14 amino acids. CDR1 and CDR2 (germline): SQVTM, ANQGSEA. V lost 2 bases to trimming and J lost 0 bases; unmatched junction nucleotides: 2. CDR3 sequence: CSVEPGQSTDTQYF. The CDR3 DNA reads TGCAGCGTTGAACCGGGACAGAGCACAGATACGCAGTATTTT.

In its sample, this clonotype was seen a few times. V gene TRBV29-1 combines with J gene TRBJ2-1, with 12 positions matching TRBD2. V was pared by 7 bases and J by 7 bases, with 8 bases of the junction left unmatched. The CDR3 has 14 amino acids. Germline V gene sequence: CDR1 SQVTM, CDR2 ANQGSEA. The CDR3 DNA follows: TGCAGCGACAAAGGGACTAGCGGGTGGAATGAGCAGTTCTTC. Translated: CSDKGTSGWNEQFF.

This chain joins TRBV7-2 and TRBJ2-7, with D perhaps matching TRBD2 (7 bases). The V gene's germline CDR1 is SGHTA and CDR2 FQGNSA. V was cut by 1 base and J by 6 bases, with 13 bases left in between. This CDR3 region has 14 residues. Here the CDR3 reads CASSLDTGGREQYF. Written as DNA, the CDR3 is TGTGCCAGCAGCTTAGATACGGGGGGCCGCGAGCAGTACTTC. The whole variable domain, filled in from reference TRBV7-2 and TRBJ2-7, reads GAGVSQSPSNKVTEKGKDVELRCDPISGHTALYWYRQSLGQGLEFLIYFQGNSAPDKSGLPSDRFSAERTGGSVSTLTIQRTQQEDSAVYLCASSLDTGGREQYFGPGTRLTVT.

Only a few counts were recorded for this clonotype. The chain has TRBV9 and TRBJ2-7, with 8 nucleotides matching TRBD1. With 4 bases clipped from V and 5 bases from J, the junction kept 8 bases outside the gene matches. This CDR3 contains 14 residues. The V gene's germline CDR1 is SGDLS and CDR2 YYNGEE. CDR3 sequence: CASSPRTGLDEQYF. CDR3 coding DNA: TGTGCCAGCAGCCCCCGGACAGGGTTGGACGAGCAGTACTTC.

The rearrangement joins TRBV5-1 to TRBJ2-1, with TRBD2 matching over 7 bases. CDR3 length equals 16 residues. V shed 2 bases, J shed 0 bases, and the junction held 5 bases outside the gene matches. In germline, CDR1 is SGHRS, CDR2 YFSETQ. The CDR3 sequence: CASSFPLADSYNEQFF. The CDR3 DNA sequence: TGCGCCAGCAGCTTCCCCCTAGCGGACTCCTACAATGAGCAGTTCTTC. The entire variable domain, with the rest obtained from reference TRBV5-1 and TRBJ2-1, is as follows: KAGVTQTPRYLIKTRGQQVTLSCSPISGHRSVSWYQQTPGQGLQFLFEYFSETQRNKGNFPGRFSGRQFSNSRSEMNVSTLELGDSALYLCASSFPLADSYNEQFFGPGTRLTVL.